This TCR beta chain was sequenced during a study of T cell repertoires in cytomegalovirus infection. TCRdb analysed the reads with MiXCR anew, one entry per CDR3 protein. Found here are about 400,000 distinct CDR3 sequences, about 35% of them singletons; the top ten hold about 13%. In regard to this clonotype: The target antigen is unknown.

This TCR was sampled from a human donor in good health (CMV status not recorded). Some clones in this sample may be carry-over from other donors' samples. The sequencing here drew on cultured PBMCs, taken from culture after CMV antigen stimulation.

DNA for the CDR3: TGTGCCAGCAGCTACACGGGACAGGGGAATGAAAAACTGTTTTTT. Its translation is CASSYTGQGNEKLFF. This sequence joins TRBV28 and TRBJ1-4; 10 bases are shared with TRBD1. CDR3 length equals 15 residues. Trimming removed 6 bases from V and 5 bases from J; junction bases left unmatched: 6. Germline V gene lookup returns CDR1 MDHEN and CDR2 SYDVKM.